One sample yielded the 18 T cell receptor beta chains listed below, sequenced in a study of blood T cell repertoires in COVID-19. The protocol was immunoSEQ multiplex PCR, while the TCRdb copy is restricted to in-frame clones and leaves out a portion. This table holds roughly 40,000 clones, around 83% found once. Specimen: peripheral blood. All receptors come from a woman at least 80 years old with active or convalescent COVID-19.

V is TRBV19 and J is TRBJ2-7, with TRBD2 identical over 13 bases. Trimming cost V 8 bases and J 9 bases; bases outside gene matches: 13. CDR1 and CDR2 from the germline V gene are LNHDA and SQIVND (reference sequence). This CDR3 comprises 15 residues. CDR3 loop: CASRGTSGRAGGQYF. The CDR3 bases are TGTGCCAGTCGAGGAACTAGCGGGAGGGCCGGAGGGCAGTACTTC.

This clone was picked up a small number of times. The chain is built from TRBV11-2 and TRBJ1-4, with D possibly TRBD1 on 6 matching bases. The CDR3 runs 15 residues. Trimming stripped 2 bases from V and 3 bases from J, with 10 bases between. Germline values: CDR1 SGHAT, CDR2 FQNNGV. CDR3 nucleotide sequence: TGTGCCAGCAGCTTACAGGGGTTCGCTAATGAAAAACTGTTTTTT. Its translation: CASSLQGFANEKLFF.

V usage is TRBV28 and J usage is TRBJ2-7; 9 nucleotides align to TRBD1. The CDR3 runs 14 residues. With 6 bases clipped from V and 4 bases from J, the junction kept 7 bases outside the gene matches. Germline CDR1 MDHEN, CDR2 SYDVKM. The CDR3 region has the DNA TGTGCCAGCAGAGGGACAGGGTTGAGTTACGAGCAGTACTTC. Protein sequence: CASRGTGLSYEQYF.

The chain couples TRBV6-6 to TRBJ2-3, with TRBD1 matching over 11 bases. The CDR3 has 16 amino acids. V lost 4 bases and J lost 4; bases outside the gene matches: 7. Germline assignment: CDR1 MNHNY and CDR2 SVGAGI (reference sequence). The CDR3 coding sequence is TGTGCCAGCAGTTCTCGGGACAGGGGGGTCCCAGATACGCAGTATTTT. This encodes CASSSRDRGVPDTQYF.

The chain has TRBV12-5 and TRBJ2-3, with D tentatively TRBD1 (8 bases). The germline V and J ends were trimmed by 0 bases and 6 bases, with 25 bases remaining between them. The germline CDR1 and CDR2 sequences are LGHNT and FRNRAP. This CDR3 contains 19 residues. CDR3 sequence (DNA): TGTGCTAGTGGTTTGGTACAGGGGGAGGGAATTCCAAACACGGATACGCAGTATTTT. Translation: CASGLVQGEGIPNTDTQYF.

The CDR3: CASSPMGAGGSGQQFF. The DNA of the CDR3 is TGTGCCAGCAGCCCAATGGGGGCAGGTGGCTCCGGCCAGCAGTTCTTC. J is TRBJ2-1 and V is TRBV7-3; D perhaps matches TRBD1 (6 bases). Trimming took 5 bases from V and 11 from J, leaving 25 bases between them. The length of the CDR3 is 16 residues. Germline loops: CDR1 SGHTA, CDR2 FQGTGA.

V and J are TRBV4-3 and TRBJ1-2; tentatively, D is TRBD1 (6 bases). This CDR3 region has 15 residues. Germline assignment: CDR1 LGHNA and CDR2 YSLEER. With 0 bases removed from V and 5 bases from J, the gap between germline ends came to 13 bases. The CDR3 spells CASSQDRGAPYGYTF. The CDR3, as DNA: TGCGCCAGCAGCCAAGATCGGGGGGCCCCATATGGCTACACCTTC.

The chain joins TRBV11-2 to TRBJ2-1, with 16 bases that match TRBD2. The ends lost 4 bases at V and 10 bases at J; junction bases unmatched: 13. Per germline, CDR1 SGHAT and CDR2 FQNNGV. There are 18 residues in the CDR3. The CDR3 loop reads CASSYPGLAGGPPGEQFF. The CDR3 DNA is TGTGCCAGCAGCTATCCGGGACTAGCGGGAGGGCCTCCCGGGGAGCAGTTCTTC.

The chain carries TRBV11-2 and TRBJ2-4; 10 positions match TRBD1. Germline loops: CDR1 SGHAT, CDR2 FQNNGV. Trimming at V came to 1 base and at J to 6 bases, leaving 3 bases not matched to a gene. This CDR3 is 15 amino acids long. Here the CDR3 DNA reads TGTGCCAGCAGCTTAGGACAGGGGGCTGGAAACATTCAGTACTTC. This encodes CASSLGQGAGNIQYF.

The chain uses TRBV10-3 and TRBJ2-3, with D perhaps matching TRBD2 (7 bases). This CDR3 has 18 amino acids. V lost 5 bases and J 2 bases, leaving 23 bases between the germline ends. CDR1 and CDR2 (germline): ENHRY, SYGVKD. The DNA of the CDR3 is TGTGCCATCAGTCCCGGCAGGGGAGGGTCCTTAGACACAGATACGCAGTATTTT. Amino acids: CAISPGRGGSLDTDTQYF.

The V gene is TRBV2, the J gene TRBJ1-4; 10 bases fit TRBD1. Germline V gives CDR1 SNHLY, CDR2 FYNNEI. Trimming removed 6 bases from V and 1 base from J; junction bases left unmatched: 11. The CDR3 spans 18 residues. The CDR3 DNA is TGTGCCAGCAGACCCGGACAGGGGGGCTTTCGAACTAATGAAAAACTGTTTTTT. Its translation: CASRPGQGGFRTNEKLFF.

There are a few counts of this clone. Other DNA sequences within the sample encode an identical CDR3. The chain recombines TRBV28 with TRBJ1-5; tentative D call: TRBD1 (6 bases). V was trimmed by 0 bases and J by 0 bases, leaving 9 bases between them. Germline V gene sequence: CDR1 MDHEN, CDR2 SYDVKM. CDR3 length equals 16 residues. CDR3 sequence: CASSLWGASSNQPQHF. The CDR3 bases are TGTGCCAGCAGTTTATGGGGGGCGTCTAGCAATCAGCCCCAGCATTTT.

J is TRBJ1-1 and V is TRBV7-9; D is unresolved. The V end lost 2 bases, the J end lost 5 bases, and 9 bases lay between the germline ends. CDR3 length: 13 residues. Germline V gives CDR1 SEHNR, CDR2 FQNEAQ (reference sequence). Written as DNA, the CDR3 is TGTGCCAGCAGCTTAATAGAACGGACTGAAGCTTTCTTT. It encodes CASSLIERTEAFF.

The J gene is TRBJ2-5, the V gene TRBV5-8, with TRBD1 matching over 8 bases. Germline V gene sequence: CDR1 SGHTS, CDR2 YDEGEE. Trimming cost V 4 bases and J 7 bases; bases outside gene matches: 9. CDR3 size: 14 residues. DNA for the CDR3: TGTGCCAGCAGCAACAGGGGGGACCTAGGGACCCAGTACTTC. Protein: CASSNRGDLGTQYF.

J is TRBJ2-2 and V is TRBV12-5; D unclear. The V gene lost 7 bases and the J gene lost 3 bases, with 3 bases spanning the gap. Germline V lookup: CDR1 LGHNT, CDR2 FRNRAP. The CDR3 extends over 11 amino acids. Here the CDR3 DNA reads TGTGCTAGTGCCTACACCGGGGAGCTGTTTTTT. This sequence encodes CASAYTGELFF.

The V gene is TRBV6-6, the J gene TRBJ2-7; 9 bases fit TRBD1. The V and J ends lost 5 bases and 4 bases, in that order; junction bases with no gene match: 9. The CDR3 runs to 15 residues. In germline, CDR1 is MNHNY, CDR2 SVGAGI (reference sequence). The CDR3 spells CASSVSGTGSYEQYF. The CDR3, as DNA: TGTGCCAGCAGTGTTTCCGGGACAGGGAGTTACGAGCAGTACTTC.

This clone was picked up a small number of times. The V and J genes are TRBV3-1 (or the pseudogene TRBV3-2) and TRBJ2-1; 10 bases match TRBD1. Germline lookup yields CDR1 LGHDT and CDR2 YNNKEL (reference sequence). Trimming at V came to 6 bases and at J to 9 bases, leaving 8 bases not matched to a gene. The CDR3 runs 14 residues. The CDR3 region has the DNA TGTGCCAGCAGTCTCGGGACAGGGGACGGTGAGCAGTTCTTC. Translation gives CASSLGTGDGEQFF.

This rearrangement joins TRBV28 to TRBJ1-2; TRBD1 aligns across 9 bases. CDR3 length: 14 amino acids. V lost 6 bases and J lost 4; bases outside the gene matches: 6. Germline CDR1 reads MDHEN; CDR2 reads SYDVKM. CDR3 nucleotides: TGTGCCAGCAGGACAGGGGGGGCCCGCTATGGCTACACCTTC. It translates to CASRTGGARYGYTF.